What follows describes a single T cell receptor beta chain. The source of the sample is a study of CD8 T cells in Susac syndrome. RNA was extracted with the RNeasy kit, and a quantity of roughly 0.45 to 1 ug was reverse transcribed using random hexamers. MiXCR, applied by TCRdb to the immunoSEQ multiplex PCR reads, yields one record per CDR3 protein. The table has 100,000 or so distinct CDR3 sequences, approximately 91% seen once. V dropped 4 bases and J dropped 3; count of bases not matched to a gene: 7. Germline V gene sequence: CDR1 SGHRS, CDR2 YFSETQ. This CDR3 has 15 amino acids. The gene calls are TRBV5-1 and TRBJ2-7, with 10 bases lining up with TRBD1. Sequencing used CD4+ T cells from PBMCs. The TCR was taken from a human donor in good health. CDR3 nucleotides: TGCGCCAGCAGCGCCCCCGGGACAGGGGTCTACGAGCAGTACTTC. This codes for CASSAPGTGVYEQYF.